The TCR beta chain described here comes from a study of cytomegalovirus exposure and HLA in healthy donors (dated by TCRdb to about 2017). Regarding the study in general: According to an earlier analysis of several hundred of the donors, about 180 million T cells yielded 117 million unique TCR beta sequences and roughly 280 Gb of sequence data. HLA typing included class I and class II loci at four-digit resolution. In an earlier analysis of a few hundred of the donors, high-throughput TCR beta sequencing was used to judge whether each TCR beta V gene segment behaved as functional or pseudogenic. The study used immunosequencing to profile the T cell repertoires of 666 subjects and linked those repertoires to cytomegalovirus serostatus. Of the 398 genotyped donors, roughly 80% fell in the genetic ancestry cluster associated with self-reported Caucasian donors. In the later analysis, no new phenotypic data were used to find candidate immune exposures; instead, reliance was placed on TCR beta sequences and their occurrence across donors. Genome-wide SNP genotypes for about three fifths of the roughly 700 donors were used in a later genetic analysis, which treated that subset as a discovery cohort. Donor age, sex, ethnicity and CMV serostatus were compiled alongside the repertoire data. A later analysis re-analyzed previously published TCR beta repertoires from 666 donors and added high-resolution HLA genotyping to study TCR occurrence patterns. The study aimed to test whether cataloging public T cell receptors could reveal signatures of past pathogen exposure. The number of typed donors differed by locus: about 629-640 for A, B, C, DRB1 and DQB1; 500 to 550 for DQA1; roughly 600 for DPA1; and roughly 490 for DPB1. Four or five DR-DQ haplotypes were treated as single units for association and clustering because of strong linkage in the cohort. Roughly 300 gigabases of sequencing data and tens of millions of unique TCR sequences were included in an early release covering about 600 HLA-typed donors. Every repertoire in the discovery cohort had been generated on one and the same sequencing platform. Among about 410 genotyped donors of the cohort, an average of around 240,000 unique TCR beta nucleotide sequences was sequenced per donor, of which about 18% were non-productive. In addition to the first cohort of approximately 670 subjects, a separate validation cohort of approximately 120 different subjects was used. The study combined high-throughput TCR immunosequencing, statistical association of individual TCRs with disease status, and machine learning to predict cytomegalovirus infection status.

Via the germline V gene, CDR1 is MNHNS and CDR2 SASEGT. Between the V and J ends, shortened by 8 bases and 1 base respectively, the junction contains 8 bases. The CDR3 runs 12 amino acids, cysteine and phenylalanine included. Only the CDR3 DNA stays, 36 bases, in frame from base 1. The investigation overall reported the following: Because HLA typing was missing for some donors at each locus, association tests included only the typed subset. Most TCR sequences were observed very rarely across donors, whereas some public TCRs were present in many individuals. A later genetic analysis associated a missense DCLRE1C variant with V-gene and J-gene trimming of TCR beta chains, and an independent cohort replicated the association. In a later genetic analysis, fewer N-insertions in productive TCRs were reported among donors in an Asian-associated ancestry cluster than the roughly 700-donor mean. In this cohort, only TCR beta chains were sequenced, and detectable features were limited by the absence of alpha or paired-chain data. A later analysis found that HLA-associated TCR beta chains were more clonally expanded and had lower generation probabilities than equally common non-associated chains. In an earlier analysis of roughly 500 of the donors, most TCR beta V segments appeared in productive rearrangements about 87% or about 30% of the time, broadly matching IMGT annotations. A later analysis found that TCR association rates varied across HLA loci, with DRB1 alleles showing the most associated TCRs and HLA-C alleles the fewest. The classifier was reported to diagnose cytomegalovirus status with high specificity and sensitivity in both the original and validation cohorts. When HLA alleles, especially DR and DQ, strongly co-occurred, TCR associations were difficult to assign to individual alleles. Three of the identified cytomegalovirus-associated TCR beta chains were confirmed in vitro to be specific for cytomegalovirus antigens. The study listed over 150 TCR beta chains as associated with cytomegalovirus. A cluster of highly shared sequence variants was judged likely to represent a technical artifact of the sequencing pipeline. Approximately 16 rarely observed V segments, including chromosome 9 orphons, were excluded from the earlier analysis of some 590 of the donors because counts were too low. The 87-base-pair reads could not distinguish some IMGT-functional V segments, including TRBV6-2 and TRBV6-3, so those segments were excluded. Correlated functional status among segregating V segments might be attributable to linkage disequilibrium, but an unknown experimental factor could not be ruled out. Several of the top co-occurrence clusters appeared to be linked to parvovirus B19, influenza, CMV and Epstein-Barr virus, according to a later analysis. The presence/absence analyses assumed that sequencing depth was roughly uniform across donors, and that assumption may not be true. A further reported finding was that TCR beta sequences accurately predicted the HLA-A and HLA-B alleles for most subjects in the first cohort. A later analysis found that most CMV-associated TCR beta chains appeared HLA-restricted, with HLA associations seemingly driven largely by CMV exposure. Immune exposure information for the cohort was limited to CMV serostatus. According to the authors, the approach could potentially be generalized to other disease states and immunological phenotypes. At a false discovery rate of 0.05, a later analysis linked around 17,000 TCR beta sequences to specific HLA alleles.

In total, fewer than 750 healthy bone marrow donors made up the cohort. At the time of sampling, every cohort member was nominally healthy, though immune exposures that went unrecorded were likely present. The donor tested CMV seropositive and was one of the 289 seropositive cohort members. A peripheral blood sample was provided by each donor, and peripheral blood mononuclear cells were used for TCR beta sequencing. Genomic DNA was extracted from the blood cell samples with the Qiagen DNeasy Blood Extraction Kit. To prepare the library, the immunoSEQ multiplex PCR assay was applied. For the multiplex PCR, a mixture combining 60 forward primers for TCR Vbeta segments and 13 reverse primers for TCR Jbeta segments was used. Amplification of the CDR3 region of rearranged TCR beta genes was performed with a multiplex PCR assay on genomic DNA. Amplified TCR beta libraries were sequenced as 87-base-pair reads on the Illumina HiSeq System. As for the authors' bioinformatics: A later analysis tallied about 77 million unique TCR beta chains across the 666 repertoires, and roughly 11 million of those chains were shared by two or more donors. Raw reads were error-corrected and collapsed into unique sequences by a nearest-neighbor algorithm in which closely related sequences were merged to remove PCR and sequencing errors. CDR3 sequences were aligned to IMGT reference sequences to assign V, D and J gene segments. For a sequence to be retained, a match of at least six nucleotides was required to both a V gene segment and a J gene segment. Rearrangements were called productive when the CDR3 lacked stop codons and stayed in frame with V and J; all others were non-productive. Following IMGT convention, CDR3 was defined as the stretch from the second conserved V-encoded cysteine up to the conserved J-encoded phenylalanine. The earlier analysis of fewer than 750 of the donors excluded sequences that lacked an unambiguous match to a single V gene segment. In an earlier analysis of roughly 500 of the donors, V segments were called functional above 56.7% productive rearrangements and were called segregating when the between-donor standard deviation exceeded 5%. A statistical classification framework was built to diagnose cytomegalovirus status from the catalog of TCR beta chain sequences. A later analysis assigned V and J genes by comparing TCR nucleotide sequences with IMGT/GENE-DB human TR gene sequences. In a later analysis, CDR3 sequences and most-parsimonious VDJ recombination scenarios were assigned using the TCRdist pipeline. In a later analysis, every TCR beta chain was defined by the combination of its CDR3 amino acid sequence and its V-gene family, and reads without a unique V-gene family were dropped. In a later analysis, approximately 590 highly shared, low-generation-probability nucleotide sequences were removed to address suspected cross-contamination and a sequencing artifact. In a later analysis, a clonal expansion index for each public chain was calculated from normalized within-repertoire ranks of inferred template counts. In a later analysis, generation probabilities were computed using a VDJ recombination model fitted to out-of-frame rearrangements, and the results were checked against IGoR. A later analysis scored TCR-TCR, TCR-HLA and TCR-CMV co-occurrence with hypergeometric tests, applying a repertoire-size bias correction to TCR pairs. False discovery rates were estimated in a later analysis by permuting HLA or CMV assignments 20 times. In a later analysis, co-occurring TCRs were grouped using DBSCAN, and TCRdist sequence similarity was added for clustering within HLA-allele-positive subsets. Repertoires with fewer than 30,000 or more than 120,000 public chains, plus five repertoires with anomalous nucleotide sharing, were excluded from co-occurrence clustering. TCRdb carries this immuneACCESS record with in-frame sequences only. Its versions omit some clonotypes, under half of them owing to an unresolved V gene in the studies checked, with the rest unexplained. That table furnishes V, J and clone size, whereas the DNA furnished D and trimming. This sample has approximately 97,000 clones in its table, and around 80% of those were observed once. The ten largest account for under 4% of the sample.

Turning to this clone: Its specific antigen is unknown. Qualities for individual bases were not recorded, and no much larger clone is one base off.

The rearranged segments are TRBV6-1 and TRBJ2-5; the best D guess is TRBD1, with 6 bases matching. Input material: PBMCs. The receptor's source is a male donor in good health and CMV-seropositive. The CDR3 protein: CASWGPQETQYF. In nucleotides, the sequence is TGTGCCAGCTGGGGGCCCCAAGAGACCCAGTACTTC.